The 17 T cell receptor beta chains reported below all come from one sample, sequenced in a study of T cell responses to AZD1222 COVID-19 vaccine. Generated by immunoSEQ multiplex PCR, the TCRdb table keeps only in-frame clones and is missing some. The data contain about 50,000 clones, about 90% of them singletons. The starting material was peripheral blood, obtained on day 0 of AZD1222 vaccination. All receptors come from an adult in good health.

The V call is TRBV7-9, the J call TRBJ1-3; D call uncertain. CDR1 and CDR2 (germline): SEHNR, FQNEAQ (reference sequence). The V and J ends lost 5 bases and 4 bases respectively, with 6 bases between them. This CDR3 has 12 residues. The CDR3 is CASSPQGNTIYF. DNA of the CDR3: TGTGCCAGCAGCCCGCAAGGAAACACCATATATTTT.

By its share, this clone is medium-sized. This chain links TRBV7-2 with TRBJ2-3, with TRBD2 matching 9 bases. The CDR3 sequence is 16 residues long. Germline V gene data show CDR1 as SGHTA and CDR2 as FQGNSA. The J segment lost 6 bases and the V segment lost 5 bases, leaving 12 bases of the junction unmatched. The CDR3 bases are TGTGCCAGCAGCGCACTGTATGGACTAGCGAGCGATACGCAGTATTTT. It encodes CASSALYGLASDTQYF.

This clone was picked up one time. This chain joins TRBV5-1 and TRBJ2-2; D perhaps matches TRBD2 (5 bases). CDR3 length equals 15 residues. Germline V gene sequence: CDR1 SGHRS, CDR2 YFSETQ. The germline V and J ends were trimmed by 0 bases and 5 bases, with 11 bases remaining between them. The DNA for the CDR3 is TGCGCCAGCAGCTTGGGGGGAGAAGCGACCGGGGAGCTGTTTTTT. Translating gives CASSLGGEATGELFF.

The V gene is TRBV7-9, the J gene TRBJ2-2, with D unresolved. CDR1 is SEHNR and CDR2 is FQNEAQ in the germline V gene (reference sequence). Trimming removed 7 bases at V and 6 bases at J, with 3 bases between. This CDR3 contains 10 residues. CDR3 in DNA: TGTGCCAGCACTTCCGGGGAGCTGTTTTTT. It is translated as CASTSGELFF.

The V gene is TRBV6-2 or TRBV6-3, the J gene TRBJ1-1; maybe TRBD1 (5 bases). The V end lost 2 bases, the J end lost 2 bases, and 9 bases lay between the germline ends. This CDR3 comprises 14 residues. From germline, CDR1 is MNHEY and CDR2 SVGEGT. CDR3: CASSYATVNTEAFF. In nucleotides, the CDR3 is TGTGCCAGCAGTTACGCGACAGTAAACACTGAAGCTTTCTTT.

DNA of the CDR3: TGTGCCTTCGACAGGAGCTCTGGAAACACCATATATTTT. It translates to CAFDRSSGNTIYF. This chain joins TRBV30 and TRBJ1-3; the D gene is possibly TRBD1 (6 bases). Germline lookup yields CDR1 GTSNPN and CDR2 SVGIG (reference sequence). V dropped 7 bases and J dropped 0 bases, with 10 bases sitting between them. The CDR3 consists of 13 residues.

The CDR3 DNA sequence: TGTGCCATCGGAAAGACAGGTAACAACTATGGCTACACCTTC. As protein: CAIGKTGNNYGYTF. The J gene is TRBJ1-2, the V gene TRBV10-3; TRBD1 might be the D (6 bases). Germline V gene lookup returns CDR1 ENHRY and CDR2 SYGVKD. CDR3 length: 14 residues. Trimming removed 8 bases at V and 2 bases at J, with 15 bases between.

V and J are TRBV19 and TRBJ1-6; possible D gene TRBD1, 6 bases. Germline lookup yields CDR1 LNHDA and CDR2 SQIVND (reference sequence). The CDR3 spans 16 residues. With 5 bases removed from V and 10 bases from J, the gap between germline ends came to 21 bases. CDR3: CASSSLWGAERSPLHF. The CDR3 region has the DNA TGTGCCAGTAGTTCCCTTTGGGGGGCAGAAAGATCACCCCTCCACTTT.

The rearrangement joins TRBV19 to TRBJ1-5; TRBD1 might be the D (6 bases). The germline CDR1 and CDR2 sequences are LNHDA and SQIVND (reference sequence). The CDR3 is 15 amino acids. Deletions cut 9 bases from V and 4 bases from J, with 19 bases between. In nucleotides, the CDR3 is TGTGCCAGCAATGCCCGGCAGGGGTTTAATCAGCCCCAGCATTTT. As protein: CASNARQGFNQPQHF.

For the CDR3, the DNA is TGCGCCAGCAGTGAGTCGACTTTAGCGGGAAGCTCCTACAATGAGCAGTTCTTC. Translation gives CASSESTLAGSSYNEQFF. The chain is built from TRBV10-2 and TRBJ2-1, with TRBD2 identical over 8 bases. This CDR3 spans 18 amino acids. Germline CDR1 reads WSHSY; CDR2 reads SAAADI. V dropped 0 bases and J dropped 0; count of bases not matched to a gene: 7.

This clone has just a few counts. CDR3 amino acids: CASSLVSTEAFF. In DNA, the CDR3 is TGTGCCAGCAGCTTGGTTAGCACTGAAGCTTTCTTT. The J gene is TRBJ1-1, the V gene TRBV7-9; D is uncertain. V was shortened by 3 bases and J by 4 bases, with 6 bases between the two germline ends. Germline V gene lookup returns CDR1 SEHNR and CDR2 FQNEAQ (reference sequence). The CDR3 has 12 residues.

This clone was picked up one time. The rearrangement joins TRBV7-8 to TRBJ2-7; possible D gene TRBD1, 6 bases. The V end lost 2 bases, the J end lost 4 bases, and 15 bases lay between the germline ends. The CDR3 loop spans 15 amino acids. Germline V gene data show CDR1 as SGHVS and CDR2 as FQNEAQ. The CDR3 is CASSLLGQGTYEQYF. Written as DNA, the CDR3 is TGTGCCAGCAGCTTATTGGGGCAGGGGACGTACGAGCAGTACTTC.

This rearrangement joins TRBV19 to TRBJ1-4, with D unresolved. The ends were cut back, 5 bases at V and 11 bases at J, with 9 bases in the middle. Germline V gene lookup returns CDR1 LNHDA and CDR2 SQIVND (reference sequence). The CDR3 is 11 amino acids. DNA of the CDR3: TGTGCCAGTAGTGTTCCCGGGAAACTGTTTTTT. The encoded protein is CASSVPGKLFF.

This clone was seen once. The chain uses TRBV19 and TRBJ1-1; 7 bases are shared with TRBD1. With 6 bases clipped from V and 1 base from J, the junction kept 5 bases outside the gene matches. Germline CDR1 and CDR2: LNHDA and SQIVND (reference sequence). The CDR3 has 14 residues. CDR3 sequence: CASSADRANTEAFF. CDR3 bases: TGTGCCAGTAGCGCCGACAGGGCGAACACTGAAGCTTTCTTT.

The rearrangement links TRBV27 to TRBJ2-5; 8 nucleotides match TRBD1. This CDR3 has 17 amino acids. The V and J ends lost 0 bases and 5 bases, in that order; junction bases with no gene match: 11. The germline gives CDR1 MNHEY, CDR2 SMNVEV (reference sequence). The CDR3: CASSLSRRTGWGETQYF. The CDR3 bases are TGTGCCAGCAGTTTATCCCGCCGGACAGGGTGGGGGGAGACCCAGTACTTC.

The chain recombines TRBV19 with TRBJ1-1; perhaps TRBD1 as D (6 bases). The CDR3 has 14 residues. Trimming left V 5 bases short and J 4 bases short, with 14 bases between. Germline CDR1 LNHDA, CDR2 SQIVND (reference sequence). The CDR3: CASSRAGVATEAFF. The CDR3 bases are TGTGCCAGTAGTCGAGCAGGGGTTGCCACTGAAGCTTTCTTT.

This clone was seen only a few times. The chain uses TRBV19 and TRBJ1-6; 7 bases line up with TRBD1. The CDR3 spans 12 residues. Germline V gene data show CDR1 as LNHDA and CDR2 as SQIVND (reference sequence). Trimming took 7 bases from V and 10 from J; bases not matched to a gene: 4. CDR3 protein: CASNHRGSPLHF. The CDR3 DNA sequence: TGTGCCAGTAACCACAGGGGATCACCCCTCCACTTT.